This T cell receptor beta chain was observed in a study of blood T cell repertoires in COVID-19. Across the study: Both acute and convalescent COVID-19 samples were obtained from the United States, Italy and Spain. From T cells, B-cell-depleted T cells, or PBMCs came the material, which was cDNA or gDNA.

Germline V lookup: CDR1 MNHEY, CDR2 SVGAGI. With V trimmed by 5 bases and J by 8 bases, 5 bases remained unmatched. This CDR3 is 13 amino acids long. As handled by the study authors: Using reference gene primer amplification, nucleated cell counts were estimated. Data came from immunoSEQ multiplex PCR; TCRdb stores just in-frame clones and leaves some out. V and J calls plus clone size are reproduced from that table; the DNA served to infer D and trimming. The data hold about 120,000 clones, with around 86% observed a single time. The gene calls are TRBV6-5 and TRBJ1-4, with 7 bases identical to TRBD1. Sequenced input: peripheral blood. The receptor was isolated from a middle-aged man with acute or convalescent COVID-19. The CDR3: CASSRDSWEKLFF. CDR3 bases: TGTGCCAGCAGTCGGGACAGTTGGGAAAAACTGTTTTTT.